This is a list of T cell receptor beta chains from one sample in a study of blood T cell repertoires in COVID-19. This table comes from immunoSEQ multiplex PCR, and its TCRdb copy is limited to in-frame clones, with some not included. The data show some 150,000 clones, with 65% to 85% seen just once and about 4% held by the top ten. Sequenced material: PBMCs or T cells enriched from blood (not recorded which). The receptors were sampled from a woman in her 50s in a cohort exposed to, infected with or recovered from COVID-19 (not recorded which). The CDR3 runs from the conserved cysteine through the conserved F or W. The D gene is left open where the match is weak. The size of a clone is reported for some rows only, either as once, few or many, or as a class for expanded clones.

clone_size d_call j_call v_call cdr3_nt cdr3_aa
NA NA TRBJ1-3 TRBV3-1/TRBV3-2 TGTGCCAGCAGCCACGCAGACTCTGGAAACACCATATATTTT CASSHADSGNTIYF
NA TRBD1 TRBJ2-5 TRBV19 TGTGCCAGTACGGTCACCGGGACAGGGTTCCAGGAGACCCAGTACTTC CASTVTGTGFQETQYF
NA NA TRBJ1-1 TRBV30 TGTGCCTGGAGGAGGACATTGAACACTGAAGCTTTCTTT CAWRRTLNTEAFF
NA NA TRBJ1-2 TRBV29-1 TGCAGCGCAAGGTTGCGAACAACAGACTATGGCTACACCTTC CSARLRTTDYGYTF
NA NA TRBJ1-5 TRBV5-8 TGTGCCAGCAGCACTTCAGGTAGCAATCAGCCCCAGCATTTT CASSTSGSNQPQHF
NA TRBD1 TRBJ2-2 TRBV7-3 TGTGCCAGCAGCTTACCGGGACAGGGTACCCCCGGGGAGCTGTTTTTT CASSLPGQGTPGELFF
NA NA TRBJ1-1 TRBV28 TGTGCCAGCAGTTTATATGATACCCCGAGGGCTGAAGCTTTCTTT CASSLYDTPRAEAFF
NA NA TRBJ1-1 TRBV4-1 TGCGCCAGCAGCCACCAGGGACACCTGAACACTGAAGCTTTCTTT CASSHQGHLNTEAFF
few NA TRBJ2-7 TRBV12-3/TRBV12-4 TGTGCCAGCAGTTTAAACGCCGGGAACGAGCAGTACTTC CASSLNAGNEQYF
NA NA TRBJ2-1 TRBV25-1 TGTGCCAGCAGTGGGGCAAGTGAGCAGTTCTTC CASSGASEQFF
once NA TRBJ2-7 TRBV5-1 TGCGCCAGCAGCTCGGGGGGATTTGGGACAGGTCTCTCCGAGCAGTACTTC CASSSGGFGTGLSEQYF
few TRBD1 TRBJ2-4 TRBV28 TGTGCCAGCATAGCGACAGGGATAGCCAAAAACATTCAGTACTTC CASIATGIAKNIQYF
NA TRBD2 TRBJ2-3 TRBV2 TGTGCCAGCAACCGGGAGGGTGGTGCAGATACGCAGTATTTT CASNREGGADTQYF
NA TRBD2 TRBJ2-2 TRBV28 TGTGCCAGCAGTTTATTAGCGGGGGACTACACCGGGGAGCTGTTTTTT CASSLLAGDYTGELFF
NA NA TRBJ2-2 TRBV5-1 TGCGCCAGCAGCTTGAGATTGGTCCCGGGAGAGAACACCGGGGAGCTGTTTTTT CASSLRLVPGENTGELFF
NA NA TRBJ1-4 TRBV19 TGTGCCAGCCAACACCTGGGGCCAGGGAATGAAAAACTGTTTTTT CASQHLGPGNEKLFF
NA TRBD1 TRBJ2-7 TRBV29-1 TGCAGCGTCGACAGGGGCTCCTACGAGCAGTACTTC CSVDRGSYEQYF
NA TRBD1 TRBJ2-5 TRBV5-1 TGCGCCAGCAGCACTCGACAGGGGGGATTAATGGAGACCCAGTACTTC CASSTRQGGLMETQYF
once NA TRBJ2-7 TRBV27 TGTGCCAGCTCCCAACTGGGCAAAAACGAGCAGTACTTC CASSQLGKNEQYF
few TRBD2 TRBJ2-2 TRBV2 TGTGCCGCGAAGCCTAGCGGGAGTGGCACCGGGGAGCTGTTTTTT CAAKPSGSGTGELFF
NA TRBD1 TRBJ1-3 TRBV10-3 TGTGCCATCAGTGCGGGACAGCGGATCCACTCTGGAAACACCATATATTTT CAISAGQRIHSGNTIYF
NA TRBD1 TRBJ2-2 TRBV6-1 TGTGCCAGCAGTGAAAGGGACAGGGGGACCGGGGAGCTGTTTTTT CASSERDRGTGELFF
NA NA TRBJ1-5 TRBV19 TGTGCCAGTAGTACCCCACCTCAGCAGACAGTCAATCAGCCCCAGCATTTT CASSTPPQQTVNQPQHF
NA NA TRBJ1-1 TRBV4-2 TGTGCCAGCAGCCAAGATACGGGGTCAAACACTGAAGCTTTCTTT CASSQDTGSNTEAFF
NA NA TRBJ2-1 TRBV12-3/TRBV12-4 TGTGCCAGCAGCCGGGGGTTCAATGAGCAGTTCTTC CASSRGFNEQFF
NA TRBD1 TRBJ1-1 TRBV6-2/TRBV6-3 TGTGCCAGCAGCCCTCGGACAGGGGGCCGGTGGACTGAAGCTTTCTTT CASSPRTGGRWTEAFF
NA TRBD2 TRBJ2-5 TRBV19 TGTGCCAGTAGCCCGGGCGGGGGTTATCAAGAGACCCAGTACTTC CASSPGGGYQETQYF
NA TRBD1 TRBJ2-1 TRBV19 TGTGCCAGTAGTACACCGACAGGGGGCAATGAGCAGTTCTTC CASSTPTGGNEQFF
NA TRBD1 TRBJ2-2 TRBV5-6 TGTGCCAGCAGCTTGAAAGGGACAGCGAACACCGGGGAGCTGTTTTTT CASSLKGTANTGELFF
NA TRBD2 TRBJ2-7 TRBV2 TGTGCCAGCAGTGAAGTTGCGGGAGGGCCGTACGAGCAGTACTTC CASSEVAGGPYEQYF
NA NA TRBJ1-2 TRBV25-1 TGTGCCAGCAGTCGGGTAGGGGGAGGGTATGGCTACACCTTC CASSRVGGGYGYTF
NA NA TRBJ2-5 TRBV5-1 TGCGCCAGCAGGCGAGATTCGGAGACCCAGTACTTC CASRRDSETQYF